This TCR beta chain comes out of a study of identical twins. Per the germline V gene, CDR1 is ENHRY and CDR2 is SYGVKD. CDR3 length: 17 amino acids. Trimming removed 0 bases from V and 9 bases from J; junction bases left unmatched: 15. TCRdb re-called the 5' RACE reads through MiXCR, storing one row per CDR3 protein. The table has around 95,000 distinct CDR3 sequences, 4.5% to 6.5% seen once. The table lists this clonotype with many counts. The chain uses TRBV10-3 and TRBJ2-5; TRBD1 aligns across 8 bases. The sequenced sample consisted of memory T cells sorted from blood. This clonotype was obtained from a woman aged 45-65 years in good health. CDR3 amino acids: CAISESRTGNGRNSQYF. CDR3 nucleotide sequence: TGTGCCATCAGTGAGTCGAGGACAGGGAATGGAAGGAACTCCCAGTACTTC.